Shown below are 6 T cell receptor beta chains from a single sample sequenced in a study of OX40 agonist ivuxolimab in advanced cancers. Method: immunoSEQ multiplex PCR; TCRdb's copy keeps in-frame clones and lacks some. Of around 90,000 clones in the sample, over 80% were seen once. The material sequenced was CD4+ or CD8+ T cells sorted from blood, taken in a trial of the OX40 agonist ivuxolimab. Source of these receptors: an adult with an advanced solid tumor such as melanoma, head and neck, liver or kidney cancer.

CDR3: CASSPNGNEAFF. The CDR3 DNA follows: TGTGCCAGCAGCCCCAACGGGAATGAAGCTTTCTTT. The V gene is TRBV7-8, the J gene TRBJ1-1; D not resolved. Trimming left V 5 bases short and J 7 bases short, with 11 bases between. Germline lookup yields CDR1 SGHVS and CDR2 FQNEAQ. The CDR3 has 12 residues.

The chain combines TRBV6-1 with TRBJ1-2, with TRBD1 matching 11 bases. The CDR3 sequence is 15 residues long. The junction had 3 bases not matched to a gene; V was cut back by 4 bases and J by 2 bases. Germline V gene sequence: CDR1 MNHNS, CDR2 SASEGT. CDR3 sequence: CASSGWTGGNYGYTF. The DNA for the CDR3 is TGTGCCAGCAGTGGATGGACAGGGGGCAACTATGGCTACACCTTC.

The CDR3 DNA reads TGTGCCAGCAGCTTAGCCGAAGACGGACCCTACGAGCAGTACTTC. As protein: CASSLAEDGPYEQYF. The chain employs TRBV7-6 and TRBJ2-7, with no clear D. Trimming took 0 bases from V and 2 from J, leaving 11 bases between them. This CDR3 has 15 amino acids. The germline V gene has CDR1 SGHVS and CDR2 FNYEAQ.

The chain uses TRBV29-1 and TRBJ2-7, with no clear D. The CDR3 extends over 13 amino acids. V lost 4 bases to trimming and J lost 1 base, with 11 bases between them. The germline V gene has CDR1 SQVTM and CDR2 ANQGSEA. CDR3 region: CSVVRQFSYEQYF. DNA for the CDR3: TGCAGCGTTGTCAGGCAGTTTTCCTACGAGCAGTACTTC.

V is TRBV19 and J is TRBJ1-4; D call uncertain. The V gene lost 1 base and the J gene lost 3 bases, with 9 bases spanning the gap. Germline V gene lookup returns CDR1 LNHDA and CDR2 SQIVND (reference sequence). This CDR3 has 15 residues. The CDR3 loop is CASSIGVRPNEKLFF. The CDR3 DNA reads TGTGCCAGTAGTATAGGGGTTAGGCCTAATGAAAAACTGTTTTTT. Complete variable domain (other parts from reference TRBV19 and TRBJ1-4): DGGITQSPKYLFRKEGQNVTLSCEQNLNHDAMYWYRQDPGQGLRLIYYSQIVNDFQKGDIAEGYSVSREKKESFPLTVTSAQKNPTAFYLCASSIGVRPNEKLFFGSGTQLSVL.

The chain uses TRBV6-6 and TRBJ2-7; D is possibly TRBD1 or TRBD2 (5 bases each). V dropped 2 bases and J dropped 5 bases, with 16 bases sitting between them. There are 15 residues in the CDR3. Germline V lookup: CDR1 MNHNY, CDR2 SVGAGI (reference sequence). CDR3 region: CASSYRGAGINEQYF. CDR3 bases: TGTGCCAGCAGTTACAGAGGGGCAGGGATCAACGAGCAGTACTTC.